One and the same sample provided the 12 T cell receptor beta chains below, sequenced in a study of molecular identifiers for immune sequencing clone quantification. TCRdb ran MiXCR on the PCR reads and lists one entry per CDR3 protein. The profile covers 400,000 to 600,000 distinct CDR3 sequences, with over 20% appearing a single time and about 0.8% taken by the ten largest. Sample: naive CD8+ T cells from blood, with Jurkat cell RNA spiked in. Subset indicated: FACS-sorted CD8+CD4-CCR7+CD45RA+ naive T cells. The source is a human donor in good health. Some libraries in this study had Jurkat cell RNA spiked in.

This sequence joins TRBV2 and TRBJ1-2; no definite D call. Per germline, CDR1 SNHLY and CDR2 FYNNEI. V was shortened by 1 base and J by 0 bases, with 12 bases between the two germline ends. The length of the CDR3 is 16 residues. Here the CDR3 DNA reads TGTGCCAGCAGTGAAGGTTTTCAGGCCCCTAACTATGGCTACACCTTC. This sequence encodes CASSEGFQAPNYGYTF.

Comments on this clonotype: Being one base from a much bigger clone, this may be a read error. The chain has TRBV6-1 and TRBJ2-3; tentatively, D is TRBD1 (5 bases). This CDR3 has 16 amino acids. The ends were cut back, 4 bases at V and 0 bases at J, with 14 bases in the middle. Germline values: CDR1 MNHNS, CDR2 SASEGT. The CDR3 is CASSVYGRQSTDTQYF. The CDR3 DNA reads TGTGCCAGCAGTGTCTACGGCAGACAGAGCACAGATACGCAGTATTTT.

In the case of this clonotype: A much larger clone is a single base away; this may be a read error. The V and J genes are TRBV5-4 and TRBJ2-5; weak D call: TRBD1 (5 bases). CDR3 length: 13 amino acids. The V end was cut by 5 bases, the J end by 13 bases, with 21 bases between. In germline, CDR1 is SGHNT, CDR2 YYREEE (reference sequence). The CDR3 nucleotides read TGTGCCAGCAGACTACCACCGGACACCCTTTGGTACTTC. It specifies CASRLPPDTLWYF.

This clonotype showed up many times. The chain is built from TRBV12-5 and TRBJ1-1, with 7 bases that match TRBD1. This CDR3 comprises 16 residues. The V segment lost 6 bases and the J segment 2 bases; nucleotides outside the gene matches: 12. The germline V gene has CDR1 LGHNT and CDR2 FRNRAP. As DNA, the CDR3 is TGTGCTAGTGGGGAGACAGGGAGGTTAGGCAACACTGAAGCTTTCTTT. It encodes CASGETGRLGNTEAFF.

This clonotype was seen a handful of times. The chain is built from TRBV19 and TRBJ1-1; D is possibly TRBD1 (6 bases). Germline V gene sequence: CDR1 LNHDA, CDR2 SQIVND (reference sequence). Between the trimmed V and J ends, which lost 1 base and 4 bases, there was a span of 13 bases. The CDR3 has 15 residues. The CDR3 DNA is TGTGCCAGTAGTATAGGAACAGGGCTGGCCACTGAAGCTTTCTTT. Residues: CASSIGTGLATEAFF.

This clonotype occurred many times. The chain joins TRBV29-1 to TRBJ2-7; D gene uncertain. The CDR3 is made up of 12 amino acids. The germline V and J ends were trimmed by 4 bases and 6 bases, with 13 bases remaining between them. CDR1 and CDR2 (germline): SQVTM, ANQGSEA. CDR3: CSVVSTSPEQYF. The CDR3 DNA follows: TGCAGCGTTGTCTCCACGTCCCCCGAGCAGTACTTC.

This clonotype was picked up many times. V usage is TRBV10-3 and J usage is TRBJ2-7, with a weak D call TRBD1 (5 bases). The CDR3 contains 11 residues. Germline loops: CDR1 ENHRY, CDR2 SYGVKD. Trimming pared 6 bases from V and 3 bases from J, leaving 6 bases between. The CDR3 sequence is CAISQGYEQYF. CDR3 in DNA: TGTGCCATCAGCCAGGGCTACGAGCAGTACTTC.

The chain links TRBV4-3 to TRBJ1-4, with D possibly being TRBD1 (5 bases). From germline, CDR1 is LGHNA and CDR2 YSLEER. The V end was cut by 0 bases, the J end by 10 bases, with 18 bases between. The CDR3 contains 16 residues. DNA of the CDR3: TGCGCCAGCAGCCAAGATATGCGGTTGGCGGGGGTAAAACTGTTTTTT. Protein product: CASSQDMRLAGVKLFF.

This clonotype has more than one count but fewer than ten. The chain recombines TRBV6-5 with TRBJ2-7; TRBD1 aligns across 9 bases. The CDR3 contains 15 residues. Germline CDR1 and CDR2: MNHEY and SVGAGI. The junction had 10 bases not matched to a gene; V was cut back by 6 bases and J by 4 bases. The CDR3: CASRIGTGKSYEQYF. CDR3 nucleotide sequence: TGTGCCAGCAGGATTGGGACAGGGAAATCGTACGAGCAGTACTTC.

This clonotype was counted ten times or more. J is TRBJ2-2 and V is TRBV13, with 10 nucleotides matching TRBD1. The CDR3 is 16 residues long. Germline CDR1 PRHDT, CDR2 FYEKMQ (reference sequence). The junction had 3 bases not matched to a gene; V was cut back by 3 bases and J by 2 bases. CDR3 DNA sequence: TGTGCCAGCAGCTTCCGGGACAGGGGAAACACCGGGGAGCTGTTTTTT. Its translation is CASSFRDRGNTGELFF.

There are many counts of this clonotype. The chain is built from TRBV5-1 and TRBJ1-1, with a possible D match to TRBD1 (5 bases). CDR1 is SGHRS and CDR2 is YFSETQ in the germline V gene. V gave up 4 bases and J gave up 11 bases, with 21 bases separating them. This CDR3 has 14 residues. CDR3 bases: TGCGCCAGCAGCCGGCTCTCCCAGGACACGGAGGCTTTCTTT. Protein sequence: CASSRLSQDTEAFF.

CDR3 bases: TGTGCCAGTAGGACCGGGACGACTGAAGCTTTCTTT. Translated, it gives CASRTGTTEAFF. The chain links TRBV19 to TRBJ1-1; D may be TRBD1 (5 bases). The V gene lost 6 bases and the J gene lost 5 bases, with 10 bases spanning the gap. The CDR3 totals 12 residues. Germline values: CDR1 LNHDA, CDR2 SQIVND (reference sequence). The full variable domain, its missing parts supplied by reference TRBV19 and TRBJ1-1, is DGGITQSPKYLFRKEGQNVTLSCEQNLNHDAMYWYRQDPGQGLRLIYYSQIVNDFQKGDIAEGYSVSREKKESFPLTVTSAQKNPTAFYLCASRTGTTEAFFGQGTRLTVV.